This T cell receptor beta chain was sequenced for a study of Tregs in tolerant kidney transplant recipients. Regarding the study as a whole: This study did not directly address biological reproducibility. The small number of patients limits these findings pending further validation.

Trimming pared 3 bases from V and 1 base from J, leaving 6 bases between. This CDR3 is 13 amino acids long. Germline values: CDR1 SGHVS, CDR2 FQNEAQ. Concerning this clone itself: Its matching antigen is unknown.

The method was immunoSEQ multiplex PCR; TCRdb's version includes in-frame clones alone and lacks a portion of them. Here the sample spans roughly 250,000 clones, more than 65% being singletons. Unstimulated Tregs (CD4+CD25+CD127-) and CD4+CD25- non-Tregs were sorted from PBMCs. The sequence was obtained from a human donor in good health. The chain links TRBV7-8 to TRBJ1-1; D uncertain. The source material was CD4+ T cells from blood. In DNA, the CDR3 is TGTGCCAGCAGCTTTACCGCGAACACTGAAGCTTTCTTT. Translation: CASSFTANTEAFF.